What follows describes a single TCR beta chain. What it recognizes is unknown. These data come from a study of T cell responses to AZD1222 COVID-19 vaccine. Study-level points and caveats: Nearly half of spike-specific TCRs reportedly target unmutated variant regions. It was only after the peak T cell response that any repertoires were sampled.

Sequencing was performed with immunoSEQ multiplex PCR; in TCRdb, only in-frame clones are kept and a portion is missing. Of about 180,000 clones detected, roughly 88% appear once; the ten largest clones hold around 10%. Some second doses came at about 4 weeks and others at about 12 weeks; these were pooled. This TCR was recovered from an adult who received the AZD1222 COVID-19 vaccine. The source was peripheral blood, collected 28 days after the second AZD1222 dose.

Here the CDR3 reads CASSQGQSSYEQYF. In DNA, the CDR3 is TGTGCCAGCAGCCAGGGACAGTCCAGCTACGAGCAGTACTTC. V usage is TRBV7-8 and J usage is TRBJ2-7; 7 nucleotides line up with TRBD1. V dropped 5 bases and J dropped 3; count of bases not matched to a gene: 7. The germline V gene encodes CDR1 SGHVS and CDR2 FQNEAQ. The CDR3 loop spans 14 amino acids.